The rows below give T cell receptor beta chains drawn from one sample of a study of memory CD4+ T cells and cytomegalovirus serostatus. Assay: immunoSEQ multiplex PCR; the TCRdb copy retains only in-frame clones and omits some. The sample lists about 64,000 clones; over 60% were seen once. Sequenced sample: memory CD4+ T cells from blood. The receptors here all came from an adult in good health and CMV-seronegative. CDR3s leave out the opening cysteine and the closing phenylalanine or tryptophan.

v_gene: TRBV4-2
len: 11
j_gene: TRBJ2-7
CDR3aa: ASSQAPEYEQY

v_gene: TRBV5-4
len: 12
j_gene: TRBJ1-1
CDR3aa: ASSAGQGEVVAF

v_gene: TRBV18
len: 14
j_gene: TRBJ1-5
CDR3aa: ASSQDQGTVNQPQH

v_gene: TRBV5-1
len: 12
j_gene: TRBJ2-3
CDR3aa: ASSLGVGADTQY

v_gene: TRBV11-2
len: 12
j_gene: TRBJ1-1
CDR3aa: ASSFGQGQDEAF

v_gene: TRBV7-2
len: 12
j_gene: TRBJ1-2
CDR3aa: ASRGGASPPGYT

v_gene: TRBV9
len: 13
j_gene: TRBJ2-2
CDR3aa: ASSVAPGSPGELF

v_gene: TRBV9
len: 12
j_gene: TRBJ2-3
CDR3aa: ASSVSNGLDTQY

v_gene: TRBV5-4
len: 14
j_gene: TRBJ1-3
CDR3aa: ASSLGGAASGNTIY

v_gene: TRBV9
len: 13
j_gene: TRBJ1-2
CDR3aa: ASSRPLGPSYGYT

v_gene: TRBV7-9
len: 13
j_gene: TRBJ1-1
CDR3aa: ASSLESGRVTEAF

v_gene: TRBV5-4
len: 11
j_gene: TRBJ2-7
CDR3aa: ASSLPGPYEQY

v_gene: TRBV4-2
len: 15
j_gene: TRBJ1-5
CDR3aa: ASSQDTILRENQPQH

v_gene: TRBV28
len: 14
j_gene: TRBJ2-1
CDR3aa: ASTVPEGYSYNEQF

v_gene: TRBV5-6
len: 12
j_gene: TRBJ1-1
CDR3aa: ASSSRGGNTEAF

v_gene: TRBV28
len: 12
j_gene: TRBJ1-2
CDR3aa: ASSLGTPNYGYT

v_gene: TRBV28
len: 13
j_gene: TRBJ2-5
CDR3aa: ASSLTVRGQETQY

v_gene: TRBV27
len: 13
j_gene: TRBJ1-1
CDR3aa: ASSGTGLMGTEAF

v_gene: TRBV10-2
len: 13
j_gene: TRBJ2-3
CDR3aa: ASSEFRLDRDTQY

v_gene: TRBV6-6
len: 11
j_gene: TRBJ2-7
CDR3aa: ASGGTGTYEQY

v_gene: TRBV7-2
len: 10
j_gene: TRBJ2-3
CDR3aa: ASSTRPDTQY

v_gene: TRBV2
len: 11
j_gene: TRBJ1-1
CDR3aa: ASNPDRNTEAF

v_gene: TRBV6-1
len: 13
j_gene: TRBJ1-1
CDR3aa: ASSDWNLMNTEAF

v_gene: TRBV10-3
len: 12
j_gene: TRBJ2-2
CDR3aa: AISQGANTGELF

v_gene: TRBV5-4
len: 12
j_gene: TRBJ2-1
CDR3aa: ASAPGRGGDEQF

v_gene: TRBV7-9
len: 14
j_gene: TRBJ1-4
CDR3aa: ASSFAGTGFNEKLF

v_gene: TRBV18
len: 11
j_gene: TRBJ2-5
CDR3aa: ASSPGAQETQY

v_gene: TRBV30
len: 9
j_gene: TRBJ2-7
CDR3aa: AWSGTYEQY

v_gene: TRBV5-6
len: 13
j_gene: TRBJ1-4
CDR3aa: ASSPRTGVAEKLF

v_gene: TRBV21-1
len: 10
j_gene: TRBJ1-6
CDR3aa: ASSKSPPPLH

v_gene: TRBV4-2
len: 13
j_gene: TRBJ2-1
CDR3aa: ASSQDLAGRDEQF

v_gene: TRBV5-1
len: 16
j_gene: TRBJ2-1
CDR3aa: ASSWGGTGGTTFNEQF

v_gene: TRBV29-1
len: 8
j_gene: TRBJ1-1
CDR3aa: SAVGVEAF

v_gene: TRBV19
len: 12
j_gene: TRBJ1-1
CDR3aa: ASSNLGGGTEAF

v_gene: TRBV5-4
len: 13
j_gene: TRBJ2-5
CDR3aa: ASSIRSGIGETQY

v_gene: TRBV30
len: 11
j_gene: TRBJ1-5
CDR3aa: AWSVRSNQPQH

v_gene: TRBV6-1
len: 11
j_gene: TRBJ1-1
CDR3aa: ASSERLNTEAF

v_gene: TRBV7-2
len: 13
j_gene: TRBJ1-2
CDR3aa: ASSSPHGIPEGYT

v_gene: TRBV5-1
len: 13
j_gene: TRBJ2-1
CDR3aa: ASMPGVAGVNEQF

v_gene: TRBV11-3
len: 10
j_gene: TRBJ2-3
CDR3aa: ASNQGGDTQY

v_gene: TRBV9
len: 12
j_gene: TRBJ1-4
CDR3aa: ASSASGGNEKLF

v_gene: TRBV6-5
len: 12
j_gene: TRBJ1-1
CDR3aa: ASSYQGAGTEAF